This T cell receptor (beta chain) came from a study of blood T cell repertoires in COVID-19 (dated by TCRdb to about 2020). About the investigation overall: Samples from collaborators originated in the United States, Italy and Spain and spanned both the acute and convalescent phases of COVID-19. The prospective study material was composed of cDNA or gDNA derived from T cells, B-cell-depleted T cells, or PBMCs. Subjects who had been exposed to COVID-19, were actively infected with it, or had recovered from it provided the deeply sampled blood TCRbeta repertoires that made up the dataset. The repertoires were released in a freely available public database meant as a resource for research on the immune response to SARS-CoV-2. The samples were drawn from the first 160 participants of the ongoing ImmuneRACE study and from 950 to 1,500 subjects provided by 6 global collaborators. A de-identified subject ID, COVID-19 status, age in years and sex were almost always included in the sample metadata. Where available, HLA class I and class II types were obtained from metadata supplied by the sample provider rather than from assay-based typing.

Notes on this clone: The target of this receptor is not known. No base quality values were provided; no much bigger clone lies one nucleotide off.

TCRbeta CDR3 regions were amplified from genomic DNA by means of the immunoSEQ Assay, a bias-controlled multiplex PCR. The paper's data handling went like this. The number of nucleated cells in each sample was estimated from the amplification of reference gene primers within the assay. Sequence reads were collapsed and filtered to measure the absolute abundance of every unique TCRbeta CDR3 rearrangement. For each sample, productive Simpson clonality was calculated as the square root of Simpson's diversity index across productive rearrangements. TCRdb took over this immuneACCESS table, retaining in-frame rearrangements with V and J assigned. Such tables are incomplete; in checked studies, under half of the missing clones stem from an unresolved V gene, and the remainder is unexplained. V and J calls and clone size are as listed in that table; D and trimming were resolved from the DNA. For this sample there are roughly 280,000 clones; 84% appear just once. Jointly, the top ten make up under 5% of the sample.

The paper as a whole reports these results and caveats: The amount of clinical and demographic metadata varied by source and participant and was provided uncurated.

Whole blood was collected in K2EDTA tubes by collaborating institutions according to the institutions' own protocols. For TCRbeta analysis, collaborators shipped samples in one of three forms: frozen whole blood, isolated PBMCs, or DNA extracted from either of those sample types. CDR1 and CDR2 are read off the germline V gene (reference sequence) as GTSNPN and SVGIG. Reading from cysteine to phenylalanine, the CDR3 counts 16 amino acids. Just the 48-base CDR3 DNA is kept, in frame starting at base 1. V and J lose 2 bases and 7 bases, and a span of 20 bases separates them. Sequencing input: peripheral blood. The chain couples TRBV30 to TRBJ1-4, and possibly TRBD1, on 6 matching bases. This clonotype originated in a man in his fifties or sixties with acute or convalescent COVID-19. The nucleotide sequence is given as TGTGCCTGGAGTCCCGGGGGGTGGGGACAAGGTGAAAAACTGTTTTTT. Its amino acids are CAWSPGGWGQGEKLFF.